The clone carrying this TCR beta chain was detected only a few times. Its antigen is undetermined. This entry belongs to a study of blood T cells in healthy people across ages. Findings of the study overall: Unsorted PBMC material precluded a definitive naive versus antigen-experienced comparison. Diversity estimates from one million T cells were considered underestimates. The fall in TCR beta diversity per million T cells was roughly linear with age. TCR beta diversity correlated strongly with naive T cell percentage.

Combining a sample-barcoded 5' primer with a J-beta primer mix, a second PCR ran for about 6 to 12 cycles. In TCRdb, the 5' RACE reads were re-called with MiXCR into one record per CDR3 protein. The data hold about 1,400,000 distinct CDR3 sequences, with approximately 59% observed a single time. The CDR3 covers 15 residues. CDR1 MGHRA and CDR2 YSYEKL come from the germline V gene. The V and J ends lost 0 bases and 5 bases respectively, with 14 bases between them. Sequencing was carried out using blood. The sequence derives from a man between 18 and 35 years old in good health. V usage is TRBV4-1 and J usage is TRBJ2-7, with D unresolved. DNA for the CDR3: TGCGCCAGCAGCCAAGATAGTGGGTGGGCGGACGAGCAGTACTTC. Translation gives CASSQDSGWADEQYF.